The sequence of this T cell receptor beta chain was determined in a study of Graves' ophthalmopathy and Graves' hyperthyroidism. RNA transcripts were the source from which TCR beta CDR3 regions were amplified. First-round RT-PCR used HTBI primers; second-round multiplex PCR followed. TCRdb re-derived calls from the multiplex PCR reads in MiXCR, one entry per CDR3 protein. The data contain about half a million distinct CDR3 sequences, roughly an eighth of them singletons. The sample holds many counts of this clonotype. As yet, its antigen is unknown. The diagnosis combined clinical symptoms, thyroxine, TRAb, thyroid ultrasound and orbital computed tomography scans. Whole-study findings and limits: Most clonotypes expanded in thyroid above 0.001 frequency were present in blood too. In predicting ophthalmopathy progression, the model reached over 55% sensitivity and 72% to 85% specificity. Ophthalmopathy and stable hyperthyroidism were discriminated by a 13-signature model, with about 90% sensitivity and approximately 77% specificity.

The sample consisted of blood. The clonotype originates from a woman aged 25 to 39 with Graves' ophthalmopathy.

The CDR3 DNA reads as TGTGCCAGCAGCTTAGGGGGAAGAGGCTGGGACAGCTATGGCTACACCTTC. The encoded protein is CASSLGGRGWDSYGYTF. The chain recombines TRBV11-1 with TRBJ1-2; TRBD1 agrees at 7 bases. CDR3 length: 17 amino acids. J was trimmed by 4 bases and V by 1 base; bases with no gene match: 12. Germline V lookup: CDR1 SGHAT, CDR2 FQDESV (reference sequence).